The clone carrying this T cell receptor beta chain appeared a few times. The antigen is undetermined. Sequencing of DNA taken from cultured CD4+ T cells relied on the Oncomine TCR Beta short-read assay. In TCRdb, the PCR reads were re-called with MiXCR into one record per CDR3 protein. Among 25,000 or so distinct CDR3 sequences listed, around a third were seen once. J was trimmed by 5 bases and V by 5 bases; bases with no gene match: 5. The CDR3 contains 14 residues. CDR1 SGHTA and CDR2 FQGNSA come from the germline V gene. This entry comes from a study of vaccination and CD4 T cells after COVID-19. Looking at the study overall: Post-COVID draws followed diagnosis by a median roughly 93 days (range 35 to 161). No peptide, an HIV-1 Nef pool, or a CEFX pool was what each control culture received.

Time point in this sample: late sampling 161 to 241 days after vaccination in three convalescent patients. Specified treatment: roughly nine-day PBMC culture with coronavirus spike peptide pools or control peptides (ViraFEST assay). Once peptide pools had expanded antigen-specific T cells, ViraFEST sequenced TCRs. Peptide pools at about 9 ug/ml stimulated under 2.5 million PBMCs per well with about 9.1 IU/ml IL-2. The sequence was obtained from a human donor who had recovered from COVID-19. This chain joins TRBV7-2 and TRBJ1-1, with TRBD1 matching 10 bases. The sample here was CD4+ T cells from blood, cultured in vitro, taken about 7 months after SARS-CoV-2 vaccination. CDR3 DNA: TGTGCCAGCAGCCCCGGGACAGGGGTGACTGAAGCTTTCTTT. It codes for CASSPGTGVTEAFF.